This is a list of T cell receptor beta chains from one sample in a study of Graves' ophthalmopathy and Graves' hyperthyroidism. MiXCR, run by TCRdb on the multiplex PCR reads, gives a single entry per CDR3 protein. The data show about 620,000 distinct CDR3 sequences, with about 20% seen just once and approximately 6.9% held by the top ten. Sequences were obtained from peripheral blood. The receptor set was obtained from a woman under 30 with stable Graves' hyperthyroidism. Some clones in this sample may be carry-over from other donors' samples. Each CDR3 is given with its conserved first and last residue. D genes are given only for firm matches. A clone size is listed for some rows: how often the clone was seen (once, few, many), or a class if it is expanded.

clone_size	j_call	d_call	v_call	cdr3_aa	cdr3_nt
many	TRBJ1-2	TRBD1	TRBV12-5	CASGFTGDSGYTF	TGTGCTAGTGGTTTCACAGGGGACTCTGGCTACACCTTC
many	TRBJ2-7	TRBD2	TRBV7-2	CASSLGGLAPYEQYF	TGTGCCAGCAGCTTAGGGGGACTAGCGCCATACGAGCAGTACTTC
.	TRBJ1-2	.	TRBV20-1	CSATKGGYGYTF	TGCAGTGCCACGAAGGGAGGGTACGGCTACACCTTC
many	TRBJ1-1	.	TRBV30	CAWRRGTITEAFF	TGTGCCTGGAGGAGGGGGACGATCACTGAAGCTTTCTTT
many	TRBJ1-6	.	TRBV20-1	CSARVGGSNNSPLHF	TGCAGTGCTAGAGTAGGAGGGTCTAATAATTCACCCCTCCACTTT
few	TRBJ1-3	.	TRBV30	CAWGGENTIYF	TGTGCCTGGGGGGGGGAAAACACCATATATTTT
once	TRBJ1-6	.	TRBV7-2	CASSPFVGRLSPLHF	TGTGCCAGCAGCCCCTTCGTGGGTCGGCTTTCACCCCTCCACTTT
.	TRBJ1-1	.	TRBV15	CATSRALNTEAFF	TGTGCCACCAGCAGAGCCTTAAACACTGAAGCTTTCTTT
.	TRBJ1-6	.	TRBV7-9	CASSDTRSYNSPLHF	TGTGCCAGCAGCGATACCAGGAGCTATAATTCACCCCTCCACTTT
few	TRBJ1-2	.	TRBV27	CASRPTGFNYGYTF	TGTGCCAGCAGACCGACAGGTTTTAACTATGGCTACACCTTC
.	TRBJ2-7	TRBD1	TRBV28	CASSPGQGIGNEQYF	TGTGCCAGCAGCCCTGGACAGGGGATCGGCAACGAGCAGTACTTC
many	TRBJ1-2	.	TRBV5-1	CASSLATGSGYTF	TGCGCCAGCAGCTTGGCCACAGGGTCTGGCTACACCTTC
many	TRBJ2-7	.	TRBV2	CASKPNFLYEQYF	TGTGCCAGCAAGCCCAACTTTTTATACGAGCAGTACTTC
many	TRBJ2-7	.	TRBV11-1	CASSKSSGYGVPYEQYF	TGTGCCAGCAGCAAGAGTAGCGGATACGGGGTCCCCTACGAGCAGTACTTC
.	TRBJ1-5	.	TRBV12-3/TRBV12-4	CASRLDGGQPQHF	TGTGCCAGCAGGTTGGACGGGGGTCAGCCCCAGCATTTT
.	TRBJ2-3	.	TRBV6-5	CASSYGLVTDTHYF	TGTGCCAGCAGTTACGGGCTAGTAACAGATACGCATTATTTT
.	TRBJ2-2	.	TRBV6-1	CASSGRWGTGELFF	TGTGCCAGCAGTGGACGCTGGGGCACCGGGGAGCTGTTTTTT
few	TRBJ2-7	.	TRBV5-5	CASSPDFSTYEQYF	TGTGCCAGCAGCCCGGACTTTTCGACCTACGAGCAGTACTTC
.	TRBJ2-5	.	TRBV7-9	CASSLLSGTETQYF	TGTGCCAGCAGCTTGTTATCAGGGACCGAGACCCAGTACTTC
many	TRBJ1-2	TRBD1	TRBV30	CASSRTGDYGYTF	TGTGCCTCCTCACGGACAGGCGACTATGGCTACACCTTC
many	TRBJ1-2	TRBD1	TRBV11-2	CASSLRTGGGVRGGYTF	TGTGCCAGCAGCCTACGGACAGGGGGCGGTGTACGTGGAGGCTACACCTTC
.	TRBJ2-2	.	TRBV9	CASSVGNRDTGELFF	TGTGCCAGCAGCGTAGGCAACAGGGACACCGGGGAGCTGTTTTTT
once	TRBJ2-5	.	TRBV6-2/TRBV6-3	CARRGGKTYQETQDF	TGTGCCAGAAGGGGGGGAAAAACTTACCAAGAGACCCAGGACTTC
many	TRBJ2-7	TRBD1	TRBV27	CASRTGQGTYEQYF	TGTGCCAGCAGGACCGGACAGGGCACCTACGAGCAGTACTTC
.	TRBJ1-2	.	TRBV12-3/TRBV12-4	CASRKGGGDYGYTF	TGTGCCAGCAGAAAGGGTGGGGGGGACTATGGCTACACCTTC
few	TRBJ2-7	.	TRBV11-3	CASSLGDNEQYF	TGTGCCAGCAGCTTAGGAGACAACGAGCAGTACTTC
.	TRBJ1-1	TRBD1	TRBV29-1	CSVSQGAADTEAFF	TGCAGCGTGTCGCAGGGGGCGGCGGACACTGAAGCTTTCTTT
many	TRBJ1-5	TRBD1	TRBV19	CASRTTGVQPQHF	TGTGCCAGTAGGACCACAGGGGTTCAGCCCCAGCATTTT
many	TRBJ1-6	TRBD1	TRBV7-9	CASSPRTGGKNSPLHF	TGTGCCAGCAGCCCCCGGACAGGAGGAAAGAATTCACCCCTCCACTTT
many	TRBJ1-2	.	TRBV6-5	CASSYKGRPGYTF	TGTGCCAGCAGTTACAAGGGTCGTCCTGGCTACACCTTC
.	TRBJ2-2	TRBD2	TRBV11-2	CASSLILAEELFF	TGTGCCAGCAGCTTGATACTAGCGGAGGAGCTGTTTTTT
.	TRBJ1-2	.	TRBV5-1	CASSSDWGPYGYTF	TGCGCCAGCAGCTCGGACTGGGGGCCCTATGGCTACACCTTC
.	TRBJ2-5	TRBD2	TRBV24-1	CATSDSPLGGLETQYF	TGTGCCACCAGTGATTCTCCACTGGGAGGGTTAGAGACCCAGTACTTC
.	TRBJ1-6	TRBD1	TRBV7-9	CASSLEQGLFSPLHF	TGTGCCAGCAGCTTAGAACAGGGGTTATTTTCACCCCTCCACTTT
many	TRBJ2-7	TRBD2	TRBV12-3/TRBV12-4	CASSNAGGQPYEQYF	TGTGCCAGCAGCAACGCGGGGGGCCAACCCTACGAGCAGTACTTC
many	TRBJ2-2	.	TRBV28	CASKEGFRVSTGELFF	TGTGCCAGCAAGGAGGGGTTTCGCGTTTCCACCGGGGAGCTGTTTTTT
many	TRBJ2-7	TRBD2	TRBV18	CASSPGLAGASEQYF	TGTGCCAGCTCACCCGGACTAGCGGGAGCATCCGAGCAGTACTTC
many	TRBJ1-1	TRBD1	TRBV29-1	CSVWTGGVWASTEAFF	TGCAGCGTTTGGACAGGGGGCGTATGGGCCAGCACTGAAGCTTTCTTT
many	TRBJ2-7	.	TRBV6-1	CASSEDGAAYEQYF	TGTGCCAGCAGTGAGGACGGCGCTGCCTACGAGCAGTACTTC
many	TRBJ2-7	.	TRBV5-1	CASSSKPFDEQYF	TGCGCCAGCAGCTCCAAGCCGTTCGACGAGCAGTACTTC
many	TRBJ2-7	TRBD2	TRBV2	CASSGGLAGGKEQYF	TGTGCCAGCAGTGGGGGACTAGCGGGGGGTAAGGAGCAGTACTTC
.	TRBJ2-3	.	TRBV6-5	CASSYSGWNTDTQYF	TGTGCCAGCAGTTACTCGGGGTGGAACACAGATACGCAGTATTTT
.	TRBJ2-7	.	TRBV7-9	CASSRPGSFYEQYF	TGTGCCAGCAGCCGCCCGGGGAGTTTTTACGAGCAGTACTTC
.	TRBJ1-6	.	TRBV12-3/TRBV12-4	CASGDSNSPLHF	TGTGCCAGCGGTGACAGTAATTCACCCCTCCACTTT
many	TRBJ2-7	.	TRBV7-9	CASSLGRGHYEQYF	TGTGCCAGCAGCTTAGGTCGGGGTCACTACGAGCAGTACTTC
.	TRBJ2-7	TRBD1	TRBV6-1	CASSQDRGSPVFEQYF	TGTGCCAGCAGTCAGGACAGGGGGTCCCCAGTGTTCGAGCAGTACTTC
many	TRBJ2-7	.	TRBV12-3/TRBV12-4	CASRGTPYEQYF	TGTGCCAGCAGGGGGACCCCCTACGAGCAGTACTTC
many	TRBJ2-5	.	TRBV15	CATSREGGAPQETQYF	TGTGCCACCAGCAGAGAAGGCGGGGCCCCCCAAGAGACCCAGTACTTC
.	TRBJ2-7	TRBD2	TRBV6-4	CASSRLAGERRSEQYF	TGTGCCAGCAGTAGACTAGCGGGGGAACGGCGCTCCGAGCAGTACTTC
many	TRBJ2-7	TRBD2	TRBV20-1	CSARDGGAYEQYF	TGCAGTGCTAGAGACGGGGGGGCTTACGAGCAGTACTTC
many	TRBJ2-7	.	TRBV27	CASSLEQGSSYEQYF	TGTGCCAGCAGTTTAGAGCAGGGGAGCTCCTACGAGCAGTACTTC
many	TRBJ1-2	.	TRBV19	CASHAGRRYGYTF	TGTGCCAGCCATGCGGGCAGAAGGTATGGCTACACCTTC
.	TRBJ2-7	.	TRBV20-1	CSASRASREQYF	TGCAGTGCTAGCCGGGCGTCACGGGAGCAGTACTTC
many	TRBJ2-7	TRBD1	TRBV10-3	CATHTSGQNSYEQYF	TGTGCCACCCACACATCGGGACAGAACTCCTACGAGCAGTACTTC